This section outlines one TCR beta chain sequence together with its context. What it recognizes is unknown. This record comes from a study of cytomegalovirus exposure and HLA in healthy donors. Nominally healthy donors provided the samples, though records likely missed some immune exposures. Regarding the study as a whole: Most CMV-associated TCR beta chains were later found to appear HLA-restricted.

The CDR3 runs 13 residues. V lost 6 bases, J lost 6 bases, and 17 bases lay in between. From germline, CDR1 is SQVTM and CDR2 ANQGSEA. The PCR made use of 60 Vbeta and 13 Jbeta primers. Sequenced by immunoSEQ multiplex PCR; TCRdb stores in-frame clones only, minus some. Of about 140,000 clones listed, 66% were seen once; the top ten hold approximately 6.5%. This sequence was found in a woman aged 55-70 years in good health and CMV-seronegative. The chain couples TRBV29-1 to TRBJ1-2; possible D gene TRBD1, 5 bases. Sequencing was done on a sample of PBMCs. The chain's CDR3 is CSVLQSTGDGYTF. The CDR3 nucleotides are TGCAGCGTCCTACAGTCCACGGGGGATGGCTACACCTTC. The full variable domain, rest sourced from reference TRBV29-1 and TRBJ1-2, is SAVISQKPSRDICQRGTSLTIQCQVDSQVTMMFWYRQQPGQSLTLIATANQGSEATYESGFVIDKFPISRPNLTFSTLTVSNMSPEDSSIYLCSVLQSTGDGYTFGSGTRLTVV.